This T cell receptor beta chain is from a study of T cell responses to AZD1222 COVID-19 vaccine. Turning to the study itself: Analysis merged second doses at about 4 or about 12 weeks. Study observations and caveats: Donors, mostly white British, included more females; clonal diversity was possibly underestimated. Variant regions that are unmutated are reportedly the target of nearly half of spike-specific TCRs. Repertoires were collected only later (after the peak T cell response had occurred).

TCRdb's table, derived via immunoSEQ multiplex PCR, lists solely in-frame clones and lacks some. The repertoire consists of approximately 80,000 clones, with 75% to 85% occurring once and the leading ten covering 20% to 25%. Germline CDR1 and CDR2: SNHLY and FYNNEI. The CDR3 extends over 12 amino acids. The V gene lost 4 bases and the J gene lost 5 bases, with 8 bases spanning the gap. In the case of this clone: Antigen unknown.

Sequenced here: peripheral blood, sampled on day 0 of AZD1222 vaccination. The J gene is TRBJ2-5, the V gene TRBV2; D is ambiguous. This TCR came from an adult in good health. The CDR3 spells CASSVHGETQYF. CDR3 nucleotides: TGTGCCAGCAGTGTACATGGGGAGACCCAGTACTTC.